A selection of T cell receptor beta chains follows, all from one sample in a study of molecular identifiers for immune sequencing clone quantification. MiXCR was run by TCRdb on the PCR reads, yielding one entry per CDR3 protein. The data show roughly 90,000 distinct CDR3 sequences, around 17% seen once. Sequencing was performed on naive CD8+ T cells from blood, with Jurkat cell RNA spiked in. These receptors all come from a human donor in good health. Some libraries in this study had Jurkat cell RNA spiked in. Each CDR3 is given with its conserved first and last residue. Fields, in order: clone size, V gene, J gene, D gene, CDR3 DNA, CDR3 protein. D genes are given only for firm matches. Only some rows state a clone size, as once, few, many or a class for expanded clones.

many,TRBV5-1,TRBJ1-1,.,TGCGCCAGCAGCTTGGACACTTTTAACACTGAAGCTTTCTTT,CASSLDTFNTEAFF
many,TRBV10-3,TRBJ2-7,TRBD1,TGTGCCATCAGTTCCGGACAGGGTTACTACGAGCAGTACTTC,CAISSGQGYYEQYF
many,TRBV30,TRBJ1-5,.,TGTGCCTGGAGTCCCGGGGCTTATCAGCCCCAGCATTTT,CAWSPGAYQPQHF
many,TRBV6-5,TRBJ2-1,TRBD2,TGTGCCAGCAGTTACTCAACCGGGGGGGCCTACAATGAGCAGTTCTTC,CASSYSTGGAYNEQFF
many,TRBV24-1,TRBJ2-7,.,TGTGCCACCAGTGATGGTTCCTACGAGCAGTACTTC,CATSDGSYEQYF
.,TRBV28,TRBJ2-7,.,TGTGCCGGCAGTTTAGGGGGGACATCCTCCCACGAGCAGTACTTC,CAGSLGGTSSHEQYF
many,TRBV30,TRBJ2-5,.,TGTGCCTCCCCCGTGGGAGACCGAGAGACCCAGTACTTC,CASPVGDRETQYF
many,TRBV19,TRBJ2-3,.,TGTGCCAGTAGTAAGCGGGCGGCAGATACGCAGTATTTT,CASSKRAADTQYF
many,TRBV4-3,TRBJ2-1,.,TGCGCCAGCAGCCAAGATCTTACGGGGGATGAGCAGTTCTTC,CASSQDLTGDEQFF
.,TRBV3-1,TRBJ2-2,.,TGTGCCAGCTCCGGGACAACGAGCACCGGGGAGCTGTTTTTT,CASSGTTSTGELFF
many,TRBV29-1,TRBJ2-1,.,TGCAGCGCCCATAGACCAGGGGCCCCAGGTTATGGTGAGCAGTTCTTC,CSAHRPGAPGYGEQFF